One and the same sample provided the 10 T cell receptor beta chains below, sequenced in a study of blood T cells in healthy people across ages. Primed by a sample-barcoded 5' primer and a J-beta primer mix, a second PCR proceeded for roughly 7 to 11 cycles. From the 5' RACE reads, TCRdb called clonotypes with MiXCR, one entry per CDR3 protein. The profile shows approximately 1,700,000 distinct CDR3 sequences, 39% of them singletons. The material sequenced was blood. These receptors originate from a human donor in good health.

This clonotype was counted between two and nine times. The J gene is TRBJ2-5, the V gene TRBV10-3; 8 nucleotides agree with TRBD1. This CDR3 has 13 residues. CDR1 is ENHRY, CDR2 SYGVKD, per germline. The V gene end was trimmed by 10 bases and the J gene end by 5 bases; junction bases not matched to a gene: 9. CDR3 bases: TGTGCCACCAGGACAGGGTCGTGGGAGACCCAGTACTTC. It encodes CATRTGSWETQYF.

The chain's CDR3 is CSVERGLLPNTEAFF. CDR3 nucleotides: TGCAGCGTTGAGCGGGGGCTTCTCCCAAACACTGAAGCTTTCTTT. The genes are TRBV29-1 and TRBJ1-1; TRBD1 might be the D (6 bases). This CDR3 has 15 amino acids. Germline lookup yields CDR1 SQVTM and CDR2 ANQGSEA. Trimming stripped 3 bases from V and 2 bases from J, with 16 bases between.

For this clonotype: This may come from a read error, since a much larger clone is one base off. The genes are TRBV7-2 and TRBJ1-2, with a possible D match to TRBD1 (6 bases). CDR1 is SGHTA and CDR2 is FQGNSA in the germline V gene. Trimming pared 5 bases from V and 2 bases from J, leaving 15 bases between. The CDR3 consists of 15 residues. CDR3 protein: CASSIVGGLNYGYTF. The CDR3 DNA reads as TGTGCCAGCAGCATAGTGGGGGGGCTGAACTATGGCTACACCTTC.

This chain uses TRBV5-1 with TRBJ2-2, with 7 positions matching TRBD1. V shed 2 bases, J shed 0 bases, and the junction held 4 bases outside the gene matches. Germline values: CDR1 SGHRS, CDR2 YFSETQ. This CDR3 region has 16 residues. DNA of the CDR3: TGCGCCAGCAGCTTTACAGGGGAGCCGAACACCGGGGAGCTGTTTTTT. Residues: CASSFTGEPNTGELFF.

About this clonotype itself: At one end, the junction sequence differs from germline, possibly due to a read error. V and J are TRBV6-1 and TRBJ1-5; the D gene is possibly TRBD1 (6 bases). CDR3 length: 15 amino acids. The germline V gene has CDR1 MNHNS and CDR2 SASEGT. The CDR3 here is CAGSAWGAGNQPQHF. The CDR3 coding sequence is TGTGCCGGCAGTGCGTGGGGGGCTGGCAATCAGCCCCAGCATTTT.

This rearrangement joins TRBV12-3 or TRBV12-4 to TRBJ2-7; tentative D call: TRBD1 (5 bases). The V gene lost 5 bases and the J gene lost 1 base, with 15 bases spanning the gap. The CDR3 runs 15 residues. The chain's CDR3 is CASSPAFQGSYEQYF. CDR3 nucleotides: TGTGCCAGCAGTCCCGCCTTTCAGGGTTCCTACGAGCAGTACTTC.

The rearrangement links TRBV10-3 to TRBJ2-1, with D uncertain. The germline V gene has CDR1 ENHRY and CDR2 SYGVKD. This CDR3 has 10 amino acids. V was trimmed by 10 bases and J by 9 bases, leaving 10 bases between them. CDR3 nucleotide sequence: TGTGCCACGGGCAGTGGTGAGCAGTTCTTC. Translated: CATGSGEQFF.

This chain connects TRBV14 to TRBJ2-5; D not resolved. The CDR3 has 12 residues. Germline V lookup: CDR1 SGHDN, CDR2 FVKESK. V was trimmed by 3 bases and J by 0 bases, leaving 2 bases between them. This CDR3 is CASSHYQETQYF. The CDR3 nucleotides are TGTGCCAGCAGCCACTACCAAGAGACCCAGTACTTC.

This chain links TRBV7-3 with TRBJ1-1; perhaps TRBD1 as D (6 bases). V was pared by 8 bases and J by 6 bases, with 16 bases between. The CDR3 is made up of 13 amino acids. Germline V gene sequence: CDR1 SGHTA, CDR2 FQGTGA. The CDR3 DNA follows: TGTGCCAGCTCCTGGACAGCGAAGTCTGAAGCTTTCTTT. This encodes CASSWTAKSEAFF.

This rearrangement joins TRBV4-3 to TRBJ2-1, with 7 bases matching TRBD1. The V and J ends lost 8 bases and 10 bases, in that order; junction bases with no gene match: 14. Germline V gene data show CDR1 as LGHNA and CDR2 as YSLEER. The CDR3 is 14 residues long. CDR3 protein: CASRGGLSLSEQFF. As DNA, the CDR3 is TGCGCCAGCCGAGGGGGCTTATCCCTTTCCGAGCAGTTCTTC.